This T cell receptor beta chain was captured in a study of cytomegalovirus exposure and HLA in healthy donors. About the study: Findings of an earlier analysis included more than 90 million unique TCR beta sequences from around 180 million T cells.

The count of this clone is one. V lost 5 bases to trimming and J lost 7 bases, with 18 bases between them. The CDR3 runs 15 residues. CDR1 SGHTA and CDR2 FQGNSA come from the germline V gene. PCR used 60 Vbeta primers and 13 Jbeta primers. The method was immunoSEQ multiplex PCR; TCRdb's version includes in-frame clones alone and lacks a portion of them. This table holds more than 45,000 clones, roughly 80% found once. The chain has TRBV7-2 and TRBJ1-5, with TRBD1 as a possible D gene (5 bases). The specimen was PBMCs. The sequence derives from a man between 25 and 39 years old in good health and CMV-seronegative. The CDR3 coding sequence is TGTGCCAGCAGCCGAATCGGGACTTCCTTACAGCCCCAGCATTTT. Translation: CASSRIGTSLQPQHF. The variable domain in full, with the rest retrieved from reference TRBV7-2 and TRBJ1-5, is GAGVSQSPSNKVTEKGKDVELRCDPISGHTALYWYRQSLGQGLEFLIYFQGNSAPDKSGLPSDRFSAERTGGSVSTLTIQRTQQEDSAVYLCASSRIGTSLQPQHFGDGTRLSIL.